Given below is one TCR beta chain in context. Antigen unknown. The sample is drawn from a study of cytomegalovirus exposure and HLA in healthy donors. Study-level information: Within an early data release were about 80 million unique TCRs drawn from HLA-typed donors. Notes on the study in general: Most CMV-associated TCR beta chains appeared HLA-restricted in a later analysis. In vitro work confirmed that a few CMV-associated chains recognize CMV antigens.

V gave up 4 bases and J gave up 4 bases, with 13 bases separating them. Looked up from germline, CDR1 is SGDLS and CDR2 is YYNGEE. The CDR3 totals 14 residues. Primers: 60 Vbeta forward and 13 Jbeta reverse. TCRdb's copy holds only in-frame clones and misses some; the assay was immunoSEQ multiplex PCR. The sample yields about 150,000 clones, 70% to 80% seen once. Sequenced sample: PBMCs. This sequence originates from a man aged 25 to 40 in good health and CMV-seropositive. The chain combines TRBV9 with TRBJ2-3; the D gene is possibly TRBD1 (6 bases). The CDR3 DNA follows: TGTGCCAGCAGCATACTTACAGGGCCAGATACGCAGTATTTT. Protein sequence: CASSILTGPDTQYF.